The rows below give T cell receptor beta chains drawn from one sample of a study of blood T cell repertoires in COVID-19. The table came from immunoSEQ multiplex PCR; TCRdb's copy has only in-frame clones and leaves some out. The sample lists 250,000 to 300,000 clones, nearly 90% occurring once. The sample consisted of PBMCs or T cells enriched from blood (not recorded which). Source of these receptors: a woman aged 25 to 39 who had recovered from COVID-19. The CDR3 runs from the conserved cysteine through the conserved F or W. D genes are given only for firm matches. Size is stated for part of the rows, as once, few or many counts, or as a class when the clone is expanded.

v_call	d_call	clone_size	j_call	cdr3_nt	cdr3_aa
TRBV11-3	TRBD2	NA	TRBJ2-1	TGTGCCAGCAGCTACCGGCGTGATAGCGGGGGGGTTCTTTCCTACAATGAGCAGTTCTTC	CASSYRRDSGGVLSYNEQFF
TRBV19	NA	NA	TRBJ2-5	TGTGCCAGTAGTCTGGGCAACCAAGAGACCCAGTACTTC	CASSLGNQETQYF
TRBV5-4	TRBD1	NA	TRBJ1-4	TGTGCCAGCAGCTCACAGGGGCCCTATGAAAAACTGTTTTTT	CASSSQGPYEKLFF
TRBV5-1	TRBD2	once	TRBJ2-7	TGCGCCAGCAGCTTGACTAGCGGGACTTTCTACGAGCAGTACTTC	CASSLTSGTFYEQYF
TRBV7-9	TRBD2	few	TRBJ2-7	TGTGCCAGCAGCCCATCGGGACTAGCGGGCACCGAGCAGTACTTC	CASSPSGLAGTEQYF
TRBV27	TRBD1	few	TRBJ1-2	TGTGCCGGTCTTACAGGGGTGGAGGGGGATGGCTACACCTTC	CAGLTGVEGDGYTF
TRBV6-5	TRBD1	NA	TRBJ1-1	TGTGCCAGCAGCATGACAGGGGCAGGGGAAGCTTTCTTT	CASSMTGAGEAFF
TRBV9	NA	NA	TRBJ1-2	TGTGCCAGCAGCGCCCCAATGGAACAGGGTGCTAACTATGGCTACACCTTC	CASSAPMEQGANYGYTF
TRBV6-4	TRBD1	NA	TRBJ1-3	TGTGCCAGCAGTGACGGACAGGGCAACTCTGGAAACACCATATATTTT	CASSDGQGNSGNTIYF
TRBV27	TRBD2	NA	TRBJ2-3	TGTGCCAGCAGTTTGTGGCTAGCGGGCACAGATACGCAGTATTTT	CASSLWLAGTDTQYF
TRBV7-9	NA	once	TRBJ2-1	TGTGCCAGCAGCTTAAAGAACCGGGCTAGCCCCTACAATGAGCAGTTCTTC	CASSLKNRASPYNEQFF
TRBV5-1	NA	once	TRBJ2-7	TGCGCCAGCAGCTTGGGGACACCACGGAGCTCCTACGAGCAGTACTTC	CASSLGTPRSSYEQYF
TRBV30	NA	NA	TRBJ1-6	TGTGCCTGGAGGGGGACTACAGGGATCTCACCCCTCCACTTT	CAWRGTTGISPLHF
TRBV29-1	TRBD1	NA	TRBJ2-7	TGCAGCGTGGGACAGTCCTACGAGCAGTACTTC	CSVGQSYEQYF
TRBV28	TRBD2	once	TRBJ2-5	TGTGCCAGCAGTTTCCCTACAGGGCGGGGGGAAGAGACCCAGTACTTC	CASSFPTGRGEETQYF
TRBV7-9	NA	NA	TRBJ2-3	TGTGCCAGCAGCTCGTTCACAGATACGCAGTATTTT	CASSSFTDTQYF
TRBV6-5	NA	NA	TRBJ2-1	TGTGCCAGCAGTTACGGAGGGGTGGTCAATGAGCAGTTCTTC	CASSYGGVVNEQFF
TRBV5-1	TRBD1	NA	TRBJ2-5	TGCGCCAGCAGCGAAGTGGGACAGACGTACCAAGAGACCCAGTACTTC	CASSEVGQTYQETQYF
TRBV6-8	TRBD1	NA	TRBJ2-1	TGTGCCAGCAGTTACACGACAGGGGGCTATTGCAATGAGCAGTTCTTC	CASSYTTGGYCNEQFF
TRBV5-1	NA	NA	TRBJ2-6	TGCGCCAGCAGCCCCGACAGAGCCATCTCTGGGGCCAACGTCCTGACTTTC	CASSPDRAISGANVLTF
TRBV28	TRBD1	NA	TRBJ2-7	TGTGCCAGCAGCGCCCCGGGACAGGGGGACTACGAGCAGTACTTC	CASSAPGQGDYEQYF
TRBV11-2	NA	NA	TRBJ1-2	TGTGCCAGCAGCCCCCAGGGCGAGTATGGCTACACCTTC	CASSPQGEYGYTF
TRBV2	TRBD1	NA	TRBJ1-2	TGTGCCATCCTACGGGACAGCGATTATGGCTACACCTTC	CAILRDSDYGYTF
TRBV2	NA	few	TRBJ1-2	TGTGCCACCAAGCCCGGGTTTGATCCGGTCGGCTACACCTTC	CATKPGFDPVGYTF
TRBV28	TRBD1	once	TRBJ2-5	TGTGCCAGCATCGGACAGGAAGAGACCCAGTACTTC	CASIGQEETQYF
TRBV28	NA	NA	TRBJ1-3	TGTGCCAGCAGTTTACGGGCAGGGCCGAACACCATATATTTT	CASSLRAGPNTIYF
TRBV5-1	TRBD1	NA	TRBJ1-2	TGCGCCAGCAGCTTAACAGGGGGCGCCAGCTATGGCTACACCTTC	CASSLTGGASYGYTF
TRBV10-3	TRBD2	once	TRBJ2-1	TGTGCCATCAGTGTTATGGGCGGGGGGGCCTCAGGTGAGCAGTTCTTC	CAISVMGGGASGEQFF
TRBV30	TRBD1	once	TRBJ2-2	TGTGCCTGGAGTGTACGGACAGGGGAATCGAGAACCGGGGAGCTGTTTTTT	CAWSVRTGESRTGELFF
TRBV24-1	NA	NA	TRBJ1-2	TGTGCCACCAGTAAAGGCAGGGTAGAAGGCTACACCTTC	CATSKGRVEGYTF
TRBV24-1	NA	NA	TRBJ2-5	TGTGCCACCAGTGATTCAAGGACTGCGTACCAAGAGACCCAGTACTTC	CATSDSRTAYQETQYF
TRBV10-3	NA	NA	TRBJ1-2	TGTGCCATCAGTGAGGAGAAGGGCTACACCTTC	CAISEEKGYTF
TRBV11-3	NA	NA	TRBJ1-6	TGTGCCAGCAGCTTAGTTACCGGTTCACCCCTCCACTTT	CASSLVTGSPLHF
TRBV7-9	NA	NA	TRBJ1-1	TGTGCCAGCAGCTTAGCTCTGTTAGGAGACACTGAAGCTTTCTTT	CASSLALLGDTEAFF
TRBV9	NA	NA	TRBJ2-7	TGTGCCAGCAGCGTAGATGCCAGGGATTACGAGCAGTACTTC	CASSVDARDYEQYF
TRBV28	TRBD1	NA	TRBJ1-2	TGTGCCAGCTACCCTTCCCTGGGGACAGGCTATGGCTACACCTTC	CASYPSLGTGYGYTF
TRBV19	NA	NA	TRBJ1-6	TGTGCCAGCACCCAAGGGAGCTCCTATAATTCACCCCTCCACTTT	CASTQGSSYNSPLHF
TRBV4-1	TRBD2	NA	TRBJ2-1	TGCGCCAGCAGCCAAACTAGCGGCCTATACAATGAGCAGTTCTTC	CASSQTSGLYNEQFF
TRBV19	NA	NA	TRBJ2-2	TGTGCCAGTAGTATAGGGTCCATGAGGAGGAACACCGGGGAGCTGTTTTTT	CASSIGSMRRNTGELFF
TRBV15	NA	NA	TRBJ2-2	TGTGCCACCAGCAGAGATAGGCGGGAGAACACCGGGGAGCTGTTTTTT	CATSRDRRENTGELFF
TRBV10-2	NA	NA	TRBJ1-4	TGCGCCAGCAGTGAGACAGCTTCTGAGGGACTGTTTTTT	CASSETASEGLFF
TRBV15	NA	once	TRBJ1-2	TGTGCCACCAGCAGAGACCCCGGAGGGAGGGGCTATGGCTACACCTTC	CATSRDPGGRGYGYTF
TRBV23-1	TRBD1	few	TRBJ1-1	TGCGCCACCCGCCTACAGGGGGCCCCCATGAACACTGAAGCTTTCTTT	CATRLQGAPMNTEAFF
TRBV28	TRBD1	NA	TRBJ1-2	TGTGCCAGCAGTTTCGGTGGACAGGGGGCGCCTAACTATGGCTACACCTTC	CASSFGGQGAPNYGYTF
TRBV5-6	NA	NA	TRBJ1-2	TGTGCCAGCAGCTTGTCCACCGTTTCAGGGGCTAACTATGGCTACACCTTC	CASSLSTVSGANYGYTF
TRBV7-2	TRBD1	NA	TRBJ1-1	TGTGCCAGCAGCGCGCAGTGGAGACAGGGAACCGCCGGGGCTTTCTTT	CASSAQWRQGTAGAFF
TRBV28	TRBD1	NA	TRBJ1-4	TGTGCCAGCACTTATTCGGGGACAGGGTTGATAAGGAATGAAAAACTGTTTTTT	CASTYSGTGLIRNEKLFF
TRBV11-3	NA	NA	TRBJ1-2	TGTGCCAGCAGCCAAAAATTCACAGCCTATGGCTACACCTTC	CASSQKFTAYGYTF